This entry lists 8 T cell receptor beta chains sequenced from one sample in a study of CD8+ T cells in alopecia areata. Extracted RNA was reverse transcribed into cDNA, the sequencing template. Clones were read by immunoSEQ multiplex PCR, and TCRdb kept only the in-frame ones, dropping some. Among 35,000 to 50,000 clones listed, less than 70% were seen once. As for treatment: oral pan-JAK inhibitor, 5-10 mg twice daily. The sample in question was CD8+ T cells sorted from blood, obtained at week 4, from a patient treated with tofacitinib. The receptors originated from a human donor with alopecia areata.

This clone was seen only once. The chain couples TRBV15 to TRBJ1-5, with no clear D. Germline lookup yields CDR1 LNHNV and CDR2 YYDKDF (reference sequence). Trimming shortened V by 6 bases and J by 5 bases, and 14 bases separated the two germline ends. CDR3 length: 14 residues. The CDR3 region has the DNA TGTGCCACCAGTCTGGACGATCGGGATCAGCCCCAGCATTTT. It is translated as CATSLDDRDQPQHF.

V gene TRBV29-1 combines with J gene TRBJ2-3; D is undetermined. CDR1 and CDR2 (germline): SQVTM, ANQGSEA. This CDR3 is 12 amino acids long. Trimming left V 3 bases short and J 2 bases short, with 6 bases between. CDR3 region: CSVDEATDTQYF. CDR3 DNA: TGCAGCGTTGACGAGGCCACAGATACGCAGTATTTT.

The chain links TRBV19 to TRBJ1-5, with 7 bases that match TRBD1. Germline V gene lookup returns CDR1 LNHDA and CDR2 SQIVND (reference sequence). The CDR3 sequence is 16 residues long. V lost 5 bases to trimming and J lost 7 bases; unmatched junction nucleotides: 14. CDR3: CASSARQGEEEQPQHF. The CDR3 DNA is TGTGCCAGTAGTGCAAGACAGGGCGAGGAGGAACAGCCCCAGCATTTT.

The CDR3 protein is CSVEDQAGAVEETQYF. In DNA form, the CDR3 reads TGCAGCGTTGAAGATCAGGCGGGGGCCGTAGAAGAGACCCAGTACTTC. The rearrangement links TRBV29-1 to TRBJ2-5; D is possibly TRBD2 (7 bases). Germline values: CDR1 SQVTM, CDR2 ANQGSEA. This CDR3 spans 16 amino acids. The V end lost 0 bases, the J end lost 3 bases, and 17 bases lay between the germline ends.

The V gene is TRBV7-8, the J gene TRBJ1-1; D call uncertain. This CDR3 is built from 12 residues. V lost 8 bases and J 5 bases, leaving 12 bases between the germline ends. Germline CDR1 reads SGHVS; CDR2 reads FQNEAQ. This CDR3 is CASGGGWTEAFF. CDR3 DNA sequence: TGTGCCAGCGGCGGAGGGTGGACTGAAGCTTTCTTT.

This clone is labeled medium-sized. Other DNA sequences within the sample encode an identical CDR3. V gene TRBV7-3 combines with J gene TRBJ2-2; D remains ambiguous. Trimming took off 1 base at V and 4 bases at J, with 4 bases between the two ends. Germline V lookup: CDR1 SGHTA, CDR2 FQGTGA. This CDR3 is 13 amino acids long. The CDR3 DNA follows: TGTGCCAGCAGCTTAATTGGCACCGGGGAGCTGTTTTTT. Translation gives CASSLIGTGELFF. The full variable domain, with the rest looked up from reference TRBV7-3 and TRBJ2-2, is GAGVSQTPSNKVTEKGKYVELRCDPISGHTALYWYRQSLGQGPEFLIYFQGTGAADDSGLPNDRFFAVRPEGSVSTLKIQRTERGDSAVYLCASSLIGTGELFFGEGSRLTVL.

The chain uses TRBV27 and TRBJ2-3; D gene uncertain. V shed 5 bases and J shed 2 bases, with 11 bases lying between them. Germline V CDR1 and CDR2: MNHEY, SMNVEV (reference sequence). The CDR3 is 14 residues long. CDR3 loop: CASSPQVYTDTQYF. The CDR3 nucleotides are TGTGCCAGCAGTCCTCAGGTTTACACAGATACGCAGTATTTT.

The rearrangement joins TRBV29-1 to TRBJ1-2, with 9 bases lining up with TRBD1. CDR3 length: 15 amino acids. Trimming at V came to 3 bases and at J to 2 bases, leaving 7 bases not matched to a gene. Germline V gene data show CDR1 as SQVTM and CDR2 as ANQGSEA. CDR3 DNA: TGCAGCGTTGACGCCGGGACAGGGCGAAACTATGGCTACACCTTC. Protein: CSVDAGTGRNYGYTF. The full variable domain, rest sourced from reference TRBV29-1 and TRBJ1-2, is SAVISQKPSRDICQRGTSLTIQCQVDSQVTMMFWYRQQPGQSLTLIATANQGSEATYESGFVIDKFPISRPNLTFSTLTVSNMSPEDSSIYLCSVDAGTGRNYGYTFGSGTRLTVV.